This T cell receptor beta chain was sequenced for a study of cytomegalovirus exposure and HLA in healthy donors. Study at large: Of several hundred genotyped donors, 81% clustered with self-reported Caucasian donors. Study-level findings and limits: Cytomegalovirus association was listed for 164 TCR beta chains. One cluster of highly shared sequence variants probably arose as a sequencing artifact.

The PCR made use of 60 Vbeta and 13 Jbeta primers. Original methodology: A later analysis counted around 74 million unique TCR beta chains, some 10 million shared. Repertoires were generated with immunoSEQ multiplex PCR, while TCRdb's copy carries only in-frame clones and drops some. V and J calls and clone size come straight from that table; D and trimming were deduced from the DNA. The table includes about 150,000 clones, more than 75% detected once. Of note for this clone: Its target is not known.

Germline V gene data show CDR1 as MDHEN and CDR2 as SYDVKM. Trimming took 5 bases from V and 8 from J; bases not matched to a gene: 12. This CDR3 spans 17 amino acids. The origin of this receptor is a human donor in good health. The chain recombines TRBV28 with TRBJ2-3; 14 nucleotides line up with TRBD2. The sequenced material came from PBMCs. The CDR3 DNA reads as TGTGCCAGCAGTCTCACCGGGACTAGCGGGGGAGAGGGTACGCAGTATTTT. Protein product: CASSLTGTSGGEGTQYF. The whole variable domain, filled in from reference TRBV28 and TRBJ2-3, reads DVKVTQSSRYLVKRTGEKVFLECVQDMDHENMFWYRQDPGLGLRLIYFSYDVKMKEKGDIPEGYSVSREKKERFSLILESASTNQTSMYLCASSLTGTSGGEGTQYFGPGTRLTVL.